This TCR beta chain was documented in a study of T cell responses to AZD1222 COVID-19 vaccine. Whole-study results and caveats: In the spike-specific TCR repertoire, nearly half reportedly target unmutated variant regions.

The CDR3 contains 15 residues. CDR1 MRHNA and CDR2 SNTAGT come from the germline V gene. V was trimmed by 0 bases and J by 1 base, leaving 6 bases between them. Regarding this clone: Its specificity is unknown.

The assay was immunoSEQ multiplex PCR, and TCRdb's table has in-frame clones only and misses some. The sample consists of roughly 100,000 clones, about four fifths of them appearing once. This sequence joins TRBV6-4 and TRBJ1-4; D gene unclear. This clonotype was sampled from an adult in good health. The sample was peripheral blood, taken on day 0 of AZD1222 vaccination. The CDR3, as DNA: TGTGCCAGCAGTGACTCAGTAGTAACTAATGAAAAACTGTTTTTT. Translating it yields CASSDSVVTNEKLFF.